A single sample is the source of the 21 T cell receptor beta chains below, sequenced in a study of cytomegalovirus exposure and HLA in healthy donors. Profiled with immunoSEQ multiplex PCR; TCRdb holds only in-frame clones, not every one. Of 150,000 to 200,000 clones listed, roughly 80% are singletons. The sample consisted of PBMCs. These receptors originate from a man between 25 and 39 years old in good health and CMV-seropositive.

V and J are TRBV5-6 and TRBJ1-2; D perhaps matches TRBD1 (6 bases). In germline, CDR1 is SGHDT, CDR2 YYEEEE. The CDR3 has 14 amino acids. Trimming removed 2 bases at V and 3 bases at J, with 11 bases between. The CDR3 loop is CASSLDRIDYGYTF. DNA of the CDR3: TGTGCCAGCAGCTTAGACAGGATAGACTATGGCTACACCTTC. Full variable domain (missing parts from reference TRBV5-6 and TRBJ1-2): DAGVTQSPTHLIKTRGQQVTLRCSPKSGHDTVSWYQQALGQGPQFIFQYYEEEERQRGNFPDRFSGHQFPNYSSELNVNALLLGDSALYLCASSLDRIDYGYTFGSGTRLTVV.

J is TRBJ2-2 and V is TRBV7-2, with 7 bases fitting TRBD1. The CDR3 runs to 15 residues. Looked up from germline, CDR1 is SGHTA and CDR2 is FQGNSA. The V gene end was trimmed by 1 base and the J gene end by 5 bases; junction bases not matched to a gene: 4. As DNA, the CDR3 is TGTGCCAGCAGCTTAGGTGACAGGGTTACCGGGGAGCTGTTTTTT. Translation: CASSLGDRVTGELFF.

This chain links TRBV7-3 with TRBJ2-7; D is possibly TRBD2 (6 bases). This CDR3 contains 13 residues. V lost 5 bases and J lost 7, with 15 bases in between. Germline V CDR1 and CDR2: SGHTA, FQGTGA. The chain's CDR3 is CASSMTVAGEQYF. The CDR3 coding sequence is TGTGCCAGCAGCATGACAGTGGCGGGGGAGCAGTACTTC.

This clone was recorded once. The chain uses TRBV7-8 and TRBJ1-5, with D maybe TRBD1 (6 bases). Germline loops: CDR1 SGHVS, CDR2 FQNEAQ. The V end was cut by 5 bases, the J end by 6 bases, with 14 bases between. This CDR3 comprises 14 residues. The CDR3 DNA reads as TGTGCCAGCAGCATACAGGGTATAGGTCAGCCCCAGCATTTT. This translates into CASSIQGIGQPQHF.

The rearrangement joins TRBV7-9 to TRBJ2-3; TRBD2 matches at 8 bases. Germline lookup yields CDR1 SEHNR and CDR2 FQNEAQ (reference sequence). CDR3 length equals 18 residues. V lost 4 bases to trimming and J lost 5 bases; unmatched junction nucleotides: 17. Here the CDR3 DNA reads TGTGCCAGCAGCTCGCCCACTCGGGGGGGCCGTGGAATAGATACGCAGTATTTT. Protein: CASSSPTRGGRGIDTQYF.

The J gene is TRBJ1-4, the V gene TRBV16; no clear D. The CDR3 loop spans 17 amino acids. The V end lost 0 bases, the J end lost 5 bases, and 16 bases lay between the germline ends. CDR1 is KGHSY and CDR2 is FQNENV in the germline V gene. The CDR3 coding sequence is TGTGCCAGCAGCCAATCGACGGGAGGCTACATCAATGAAAAACTGTTTTTT. Translation: CASSQSTGGYINEKLFF.

V usage is TRBV11-2 and J usage is TRBJ2-7; 9 bases fit TRBD1. The CDR3 runs 13 residues. V shed 5 bases and J 3 bases; nucleotides not matched to a gene: 2. Germline loops: CDR1 SGHAT, CDR2 FQNNGV. Written as DNA, the CDR3 is TGTGCCAGCAGCGGGACAGGGCGCTACGAGCAGTACTTC. It yields the protein CASSGTGRYEQYF.

The chain links TRBV27 to TRBJ1-3, with D perhaps matching TRBD1 (6 bases). Trimming pared 4 bases from V and 1 base from J, leaving 17 bases between. The CDR3 runs 17 residues. Per the germline V gene, CDR1 is MNHEY and CDR2 is SMNVEV (reference sequence). As DNA, the CDR3 is TGTGCCAGCAGTTCGATCACCACAGGGTCTTCTGGAAACACCATATATTTT. Its protein product is CASSSITTGSSGNTIYF.

This rearrangement joins TRBV7-9 to TRBJ1-2; D is perhaps TRBD1 (5 bases). The CDR3 has 13 residues. Trimming cost V 4 bases and J 9 bases, with 15 bases left between them. Germline V gives CDR1 SEHNR, CDR2 FQNEAQ (reference sequence). CDR3 bases: TGTGCCAGCAGCTCCCAGGGAATCGGTCGCTACACCTTC. Translation: CASSSQGIGRYTF.

The chain links TRBV5-1 to TRBJ2-1; 10 nucleotides match TRBD2. The length of the CDR3 is 18 residues. Germline-derived CDR1 and CDR2 are SGHRS and YFSETQ. J lost 4 bases, V lost 1 base, and 11 bases had no gene match. The CDR3: CASSLSSPTSGAYNEQFF. In nucleotides, the CDR3 is TGCGCCAGCAGCTTGTCCTCCCCTACTAGCGGGGCTTACAATGAGCAGTTCTTC.

This clone has just a few counts. This chain uses TRBV6-5 with TRBJ1-1, with D maybe TRBD1 (5 bases). Germline CDR1 MNHEY, CDR2 SVGAGI. V was shortened by 6 bases and J by 4 bases, with 15 bases between the two germline ends. The CDR3 consists of 14 residues. The CDR3 spells CASRNGGGSTEAFF. CDR3 coding DNA: TGTGCCAGCAGAAACGGGGGAGGAAGCACTGAAGCTTTCTTT.

The CDR3 DNA follows: TGTGCCAGCAGCGTAGGTCCGGCGGGTGAGCAGTTCTTC. Amino acids: CASSVGPAGEQFF. The chain joins TRBV9 to TRBJ2-1; the D gene is possibly TRBD2 (5 bases). With 0 bases removed from V and 9 bases from J, the gap between germline ends came to 10 bases. The germline V gene encodes CDR1 SGDLS and CDR2 YYNGEE. CDR3 size: 13 residues.

The gene calls are TRBV6-5 and TRBJ1-2; D perhaps matches TRBD1 (5 bases). The germline V gene encodes CDR1 MNHEY and CDR2 SVGAGI. The germline V and J ends were trimmed by 2 bases and 7 bases, with 17 bases remaining between them. The CDR3 runs 15 residues. In DNA form, the CDR3 reads TGTGCCAGCAGTTACAGCCGGGGGACGGCGAGTGGCTACACCTTC. It encodes CASSYSRGTASGYTF.

The chain has TRBV14 and TRBJ2-5, with a possible D match to TRBD1 (6 bases). V was cut by 0 bases and J by 3 bases, with 14 bases left in between. This CDR3 is built from 16 residues. Germline V CDR1 and CDR2: SGHDN, FVKESK. The CDR3 protein is CASSQDSGVGEETQYF. The CDR3 DNA sequence: TGTGCCAGCAGCCAAGATTCAGGGGTTGGGGAAGAGACCCAGTACTTC.

In DNA, the CDR3 is TGTGCCAGCAGTTACTCGAGGGGAAACACCATATATTTT. Its translation: CASSYSRGNTIYF. V and J are TRBV6-5 and TRBJ1-3, with D unclear. Germline CDR1 is MNHEY and CDR2 is SVGAGI. The CDR3 has 13 residues. The V end lost 0 bases, the J end lost 4 bases, and 4 bases lay between the germline ends.

V and J are TRBV19 and TRBJ2-1; the match to TRBD1 covers 10 bases. The CDR3 covers 15 residues. Germline V gene sequence: CDR1 LNHDA, CDR2 SQIVND (reference sequence). Trimming removed 7 bases from V and 13 bases from J; junction bases left unmatched: 16. CDR3 coding DNA: TGTGCCAGTACCTCCGTAGGGACAGGGGTTCGAGCACAGTTCTTC. This codes for CASTSVGTGVRAQFF. The full variable domain, rest sourced from reference TRBV19 and TRBJ2-1, is DGGITQSPKYLFRKEGQNVTLSCEQNLNHDAMYWYRQDPGQGLRLIYYSQIVNDFQKGDIAEGYSVSREKKESFPLTVTSAQKNPTAFYLCASTSVGTGVRAQFFGPGTRLTVL.

This rearrangement joins TRBV4-3 to TRBJ1-1; no clear D. V lost 0 bases and J lost 4, with 15 bases in between. Germline CDR1 reads LGHNA; CDR2 reads YSLEER. This CDR3 has 16 residues. Here the CDR3 reads CASSQEYSYLITEAFF. The DNA of the CDR3 is TGCGCCAGCAGCCAAGAATATAGCTATCTGATCACTGAAGCTTTCTTT.

The chain links TRBV15 to TRBJ1-6; D is undetermined. The V gene's germline CDR1 is LNHNV and CDR2 YYDKDF (reference sequence). The CDR3 loop spans 14 amino acids. The V gene lost 0 bases and the J gene lost 14 bases, with 14 bases spanning the gap. The CDR3 protein is CATSRDKTPQALHF. DNA for the CDR3: TGTGCCACCAGCAGAGATAAGACGCCCCAGGCCCTCCACTTT. Full variable domain (remainder filled in from reference TRBV15 and TRBJ1-6): DAMVIQNPRYQVTQFGKPVTLSCSQTLNHNVMYWYQQKSSQAPKLLFHYYDKDFNNEADTPDNFQSRRPNTSFCFLDIRSPGLGDTAMYLCATSRDKTPQALHFGNGTRLTVT.

This chain connects TRBV4-3 to TRBJ1-3; D perhaps matches TRBD1 (5 bases). The V end lost 2 bases, the J end lost 0 bases, and 11 bases lay between the germline ends. CDR1 LGHNA and CDR2 YSLEER come from the germline V gene. The CDR3 contains 16 residues. The CDR3 coding sequence is TGCGCCAGCAGCCAACAGAGGGGAGGCTCTGGAAACACCATATATTTT. Translating gives CASSQQRGGSGNTIYF.

This clone was seen just once. The rearrangement joins TRBV4-2 to TRBJ1-4; no firm D call. V was trimmed by 4 bases and J by 5 bases, leaving 11 bases between them. CDR1 is LGHNA and CDR2 is YNFKEQ in the germline V gene. The CDR3 spans 14 residues. The CDR3 nucleotides read TGTGCCAGCAGCCTGGCGGTGAAGAATGAAAAACTGTTTTTT. It is translated as CASSLAVKNEKLFF.

Details on this clone: In the same sample, other DNA sequences code for this CDR3. V is TRBV6-6 and J is TRBJ1-3; D gene ambiguous. Germline CDR1 reads MNHNY; CDR2 reads SVGAGI (reference sequence). The CDR3 consists of 14 residues. V was trimmed by 2 bases and J by 3 bases, leaving 8 bases between them. This chain's CDR3 is CASSYTNSGNTIYF. The CDR3 DNA reads as TGTGCCAGCAGTTACACAAACAGTGGAAACACCATATATTTT.